This TCR beta chain was profiled in a study of cytomegalovirus exposure and HLA in healthy donors. PCR used 60 Vbeta primers and 13 Jbeta primers. Sequencing was performed with immunoSEQ multiplex PCR; in TCRdb, only in-frame clones are kept and a portion is missing. The repertoire holds about 99,000 clones, 10% seen once, with roughly 5% in the top ten. From germline, CDR1 is SGHTA and CDR2 FQGNSA. The CDR3 is made up of 14 amino acids. Unmatched junction bases numbered 5, after V lost 5 bases and J lost 5 bases. This clone was recorded a few times. The receptor's source is a man aged 35-49 years in good health and CMV-seropositive. The rearrangement uses TRBV7-2 and TRBJ2-2, with TRBD1 matching over 7 bases. The specimen sequenced was PBMCs. DNA for the CDR3: TGTGCCAGCAGCAGACAGGGTTGGACCGGGGAGCTGTTTTTT. Protein: CASSRQGWTGELFF.